This TCR beta chain was documented in a study of blood T cell repertoires in COVID-19. Study summary: Samples of COVID-19 (acute and convalescent) were obtained from the United States, Italy and Spain. Sources were T cells, B-cell-depleted T cells, or PBMCs; the material itself was cDNA or gDNA.

Authors' data handling: It was from reference gene primer amplification that nucleated cell counts were estimated. Sequencing used immunoSEQ multiplex PCR; TCRdb keeps in-frame clones, though not all of them. V, J and clone size reflect that table, while D and trimming were determined from the DNA. Among roughly 130,000 clones, roughly 80% were seen once, and the ten largest hold roughly 17%. This CDR3 is 12 amino acids long. CDR1 MNHEY and CDR2 SVGEGT come from the germline V gene. V lost 5 bases and J 3 bases, leaving 8 bases between the germline ends. The chain combines TRBV6-2 or TRBV6-3 with TRBJ2-7, with a tentative D call TRBD1 (6 bases). The sequenced sample was peripheral blood. The sequence was obtained from a woman between 50 and 59 years old with acute or convalescent COVID-19. The CDR3 is CASSVGGYEQYF. Here the CDR3 DNA reads TGTGCCAGCAGTGTAGGGGGCTACGAGCAGTACTTC.